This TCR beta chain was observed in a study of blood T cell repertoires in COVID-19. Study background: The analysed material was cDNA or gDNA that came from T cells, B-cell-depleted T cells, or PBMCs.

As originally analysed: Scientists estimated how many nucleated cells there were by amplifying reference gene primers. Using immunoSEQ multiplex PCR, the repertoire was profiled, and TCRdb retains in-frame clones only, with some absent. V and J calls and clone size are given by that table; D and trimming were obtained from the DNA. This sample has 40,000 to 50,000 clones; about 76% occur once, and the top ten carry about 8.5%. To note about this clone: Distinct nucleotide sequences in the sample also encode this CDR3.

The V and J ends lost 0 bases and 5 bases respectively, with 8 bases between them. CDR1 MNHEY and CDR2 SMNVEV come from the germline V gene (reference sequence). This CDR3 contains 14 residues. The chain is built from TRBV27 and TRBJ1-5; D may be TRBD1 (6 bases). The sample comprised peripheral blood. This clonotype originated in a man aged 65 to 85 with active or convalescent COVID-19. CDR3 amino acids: CASSLSAGDQPQHF. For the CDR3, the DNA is TGTGCCAGCAGTTTATCGGCAGGGGATCAGCCCCAGCATTTT.